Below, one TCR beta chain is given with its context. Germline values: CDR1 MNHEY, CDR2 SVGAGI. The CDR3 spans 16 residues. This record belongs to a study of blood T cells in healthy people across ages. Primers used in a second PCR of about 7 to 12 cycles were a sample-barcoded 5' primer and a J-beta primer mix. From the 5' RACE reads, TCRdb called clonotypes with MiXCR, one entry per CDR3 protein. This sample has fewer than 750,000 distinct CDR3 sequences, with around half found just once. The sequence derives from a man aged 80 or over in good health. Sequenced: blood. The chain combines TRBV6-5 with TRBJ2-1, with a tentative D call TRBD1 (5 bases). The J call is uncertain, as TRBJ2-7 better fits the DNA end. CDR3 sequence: CASSYYPQGSYNEQYF. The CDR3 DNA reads TGTGCCAGCAGTTACTACCCCCAGGGCTCCTACAATGAGCAGTACTTC.